This T cell receptor (beta chain) was observed in a study of fetal regulatory T cell absence and autoimmunity. Across the whole study: The IPEX patients lacked clinical diabetes but had exocrine pancreas autoimmunity.

Sequencing was at survey level. Using immunoSEQ multiplex PCR, the repertoire was profiled, and TCRdb retains in-frame clones only, with some absent. The sample shows 46,000 or so clones, roughly four fifths of them seen only once. In its sample, this clone was seen once. The antigen is not known. Sequence at one end of the junction differs from germline and may be a read error. The same CDR3 can be traced to other DNA sequences in this sample. Findings of the study overall: The oligoclonal enrichment was interpreted as supporting antigen-driven pancreatic autoimmunity before birth in IPEX syndrome. Oligoclonal TCR enrichment in pancreas over cord blood reached over 90-fold for some clones.

The CDR3 consists of 15 residues. CDR1 and CDR2 (germline): GTSNPN, SVGIG (reference sequence). The chain uses TRBV30 and TRBJ1-2, with a possible D match to TRBD1 (6 bases). The receptor was isolated from a newborn boy with IPEX syndrome. The sample consisted of cord blood. The CDR3 DNA reads TGTGCTTGGAGTGTCTGGGACAATTTCCCCTATGGCTACACCTTC. The encoded protein is CAWSVWDNFPYGYTF. Supplemented by reference TRBV30 and TRBJ1-2, the full variable domain reads SQTIHQWPATLVQPVGSPLSLECTVEGTSNPNLYWYRQAAGRGLQLLFYSVGIGQISSEVPQNLSASRPQDRQFILSSKKLLLSDSGFYLCAWSVWDNFPYGYTFGSGTRLTVV.